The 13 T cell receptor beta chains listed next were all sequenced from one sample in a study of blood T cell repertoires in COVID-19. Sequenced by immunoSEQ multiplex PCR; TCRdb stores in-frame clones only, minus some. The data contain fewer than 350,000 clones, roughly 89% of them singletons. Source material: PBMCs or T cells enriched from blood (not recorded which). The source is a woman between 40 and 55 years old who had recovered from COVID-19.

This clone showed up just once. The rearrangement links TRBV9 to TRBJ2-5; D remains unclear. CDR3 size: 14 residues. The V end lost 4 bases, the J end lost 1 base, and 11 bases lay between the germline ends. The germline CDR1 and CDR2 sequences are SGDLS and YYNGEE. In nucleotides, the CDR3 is TGTGCCAGCAGCAGTACCGGGTTCCAAGAGACCCAGTACTTC. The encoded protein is CASSSTGFQETQYF.

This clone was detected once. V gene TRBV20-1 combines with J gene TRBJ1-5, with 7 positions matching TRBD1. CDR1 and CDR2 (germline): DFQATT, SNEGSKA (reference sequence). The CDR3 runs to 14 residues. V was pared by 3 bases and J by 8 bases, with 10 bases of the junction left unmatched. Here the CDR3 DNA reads TGCAGTGCTAGTCGAGGACAGGTCATGAAGCCCCAGCATTTT. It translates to CSASRGQVMKPQHF.

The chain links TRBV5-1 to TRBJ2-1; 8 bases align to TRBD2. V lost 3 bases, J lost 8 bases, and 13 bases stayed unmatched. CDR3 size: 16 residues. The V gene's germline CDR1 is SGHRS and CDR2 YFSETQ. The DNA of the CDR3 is TGCGCCAGCAGCTATTTAGGACTAGCCGCAGTCGATGAGCAGTTCTTC. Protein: CASSYLGLAAVDEQFF.

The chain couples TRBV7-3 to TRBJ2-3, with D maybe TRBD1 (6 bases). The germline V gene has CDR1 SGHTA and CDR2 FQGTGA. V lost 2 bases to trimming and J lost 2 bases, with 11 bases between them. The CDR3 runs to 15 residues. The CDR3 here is CASSLSGTHTDTQYF. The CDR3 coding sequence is TGTGCCAGCAGCTTATCCGGGACACACACAGATACGCAGTATTTT.

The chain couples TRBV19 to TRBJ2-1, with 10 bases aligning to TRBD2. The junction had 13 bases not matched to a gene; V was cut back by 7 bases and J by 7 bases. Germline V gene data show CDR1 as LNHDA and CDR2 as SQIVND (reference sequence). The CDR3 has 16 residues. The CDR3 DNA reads TGTGCCAGTACCCCCCTAAAAGCGGGGGGGATTAATGAGCAGTTCTTC. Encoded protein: CASTPLKAGGINEQFF.

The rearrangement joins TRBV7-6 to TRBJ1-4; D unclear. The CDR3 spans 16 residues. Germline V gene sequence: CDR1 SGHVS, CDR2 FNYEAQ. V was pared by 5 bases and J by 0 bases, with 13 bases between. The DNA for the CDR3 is TGTGCCAGCAGCCCCTCATCGCACTCAACTAATGAAAAACTGTTTTTT. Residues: CASSPSSHSTNEKLFF.

CDR3 sequence (DNA): TGCGCCAGCAGCCCAGGGGCAGCGCATGAAAAACTGTTTTTT. Protein: CASSPGAAHEKLFF. This chain joins TRBV5-1 and TRBJ1-4; tentative D call: TRBD1 (6 bases). The CDR3 contains 14 residues. The V end lost 4 bases, the J end lost 6 bases, and 13 bases lay between the germline ends. From germline, CDR1 is SGHRS and CDR2 YFSETQ.

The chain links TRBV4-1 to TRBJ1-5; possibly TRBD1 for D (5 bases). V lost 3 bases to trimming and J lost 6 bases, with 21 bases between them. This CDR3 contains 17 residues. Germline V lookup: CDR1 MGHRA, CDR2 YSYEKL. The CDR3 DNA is TGCGCCAGCAGCCAGCGACCGGGACCCCGCGGGGGTCAGCCCCAGCATTTT. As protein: CASSQRPGPRGGQPQHF.

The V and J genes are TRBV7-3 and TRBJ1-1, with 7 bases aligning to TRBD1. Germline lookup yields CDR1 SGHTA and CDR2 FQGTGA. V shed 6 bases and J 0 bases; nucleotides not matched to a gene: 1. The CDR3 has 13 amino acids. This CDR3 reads CASRQGLNTEAFF. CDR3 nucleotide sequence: TGTGCCAGCAGACAGGGGTTGAACACTGAAGCTTTCTTT.

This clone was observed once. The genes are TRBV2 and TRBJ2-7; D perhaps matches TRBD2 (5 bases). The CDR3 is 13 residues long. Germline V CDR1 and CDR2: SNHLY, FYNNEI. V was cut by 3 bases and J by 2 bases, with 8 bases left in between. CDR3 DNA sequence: TGTGCCAGCAGTGAGAGGGCTCCCTACGAGCAGTACTTC. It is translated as CASSERAPYEQYF.

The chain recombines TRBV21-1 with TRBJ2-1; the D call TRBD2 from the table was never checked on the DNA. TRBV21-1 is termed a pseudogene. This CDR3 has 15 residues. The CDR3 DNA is TGTGCCAGCAGCAAGCCCACTAGCGGGCCCGATGAGCAGTTCTTC. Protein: CASSKPTSGPDEQFF.

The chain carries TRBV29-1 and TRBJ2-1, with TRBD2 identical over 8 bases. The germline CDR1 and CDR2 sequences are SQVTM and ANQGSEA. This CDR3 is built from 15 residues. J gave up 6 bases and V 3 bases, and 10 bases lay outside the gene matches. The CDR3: CSVEPGGRRSNEQFF. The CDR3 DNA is TGCAGCGTTGAGCCGGGGGGGCGTCGCAGCAATGAGCAGTTCTTC.

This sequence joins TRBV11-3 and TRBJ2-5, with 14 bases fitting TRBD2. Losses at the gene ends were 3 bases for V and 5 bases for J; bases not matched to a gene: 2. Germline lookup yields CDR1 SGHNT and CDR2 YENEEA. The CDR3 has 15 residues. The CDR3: CASSLGLAGVETQYF. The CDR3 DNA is TGTGCCAGCAGCTTGGGACTAGCGGGAGTGGAGACCCAGTACTTC.